This is a list of T cell receptor beta chains from one sample in a study of blood T cells in healthy people across ages. Using its own MiXCR run on the 5' RACE reads, TCRdb lists one record per CDR3 protein. The repertoire has 750,000 or so distinct CDR3 sequences, more than 20% of them found once; the top ten carry 9.4%. In addition, the sample was reused for a study of T cells of mothers and their children.

Sequenced input: blood. Source of these receptors: a boy under 18 in good health. The CDR3 runs from the conserved cysteine through the conserved F or W. Each record gives: D gene, clone size, V gene, J gene, CDR3 DNA, CDR3 protein. A D gene is named only where the DNA matches it firmly. Size values are once, few and many counts, or a class for expanded clones, and some rows have none.

.	.	TRBV28	TRBJ2-3	TGTGCCAGCAGTTCACTAGTTACCACAGATACGCAGTATTTT	CASSSLVTTDTQYF
TRBD2	.	TRBV7-2	TRBJ2-7	TGTGCCAGCAGCTTATCTGGTGGGAGGGCCGGTTTAGGCGAGCAGTACTTC	CASSLSGGRAGLGEQYF
TRBD2	.	TRBV7-2	TRBJ2-5	TGTGCCAGCAGCTTTTACGGGACTAGAGATCAAGAGACCCAGTACTTC	CASSFYGTRDQETQYF
TRBD2	.	TRBV12-3/TRBV12-4	TRBJ2-1	TGTGCCAGCAGGCCATGGGGAGCGGGAGGTAATGAGCAGTTCTTC	CASRPWGAGGNEQFF
.	.	TRBV29-1	TRBJ1-1	TGCAGCGTTGTCTACGTAGAAGCTTTCTTT	CSVVYVEAFF
TRBD2	.	TRBV7-9	TRBJ2-1	TGTGCCAGCAGCAGTGGAAGACTAGCGGGGGAGTACAATGAGCAGTTCTTC	CASSSGRLAGEYNEQFF
.	.	TRBV7-2	TRBJ2-7	TGTGCCAGCAGCCCACGACAGCCCCCCTACGAGCAGTACTTC	CASSPRQPPYEQYF
TRBD2	few	TRBV29-1	TRBJ2-1	TGCAGCGTTGAAGATCCGACTAGCCGAAACAATGAGCAGTTCTTC	CSVEDPTSRNNEQFF
.	.	TRBV28	TRBJ2-7	TGTGCCAGCAGTTTACCCCAGGGTCCAGACGAGCAGTACTTC	CASSLPQGPDEQYF
.	.	TRBV20-1	TRBJ2-1	TGCAGTGCTAGAGGGGGGGACAATGAGCAGTTCTTC	CSARGGDNEQFF
.	.	TRBV20-1	TRBJ1-5	TGCAGTGCCGTACAGGGCAATCAGCCCCAGCATTTT	CSAVQGNQPQHF
.	.	TRBV2	TRBJ2-4	TGTGCCAGCTGCAGTTCTCGGGGCAAAAACATTCAGTACTTC	CASCSSRGKNIQYF
.	few	TRBV6-5	TRBJ2-7	TGTGCCACCGTGAACAGGGCTTCGTACGAGCAGTACTTC	CATVNRASYEQYF
TRBD1	.	TRBV7-2	TRBJ1-5	TGTGCCAGCAGCTTCCGGACAGGGGGAGATCAGCCCCAGCATTTT	CASSFRTGGDQPQHF
.	.	TRBV4-3	TRBJ2-5	TGCGCCAGCAGCCAAAGGACTCTGGAAGAGACCCAGTACTTC	CASSQRTLEETQYF
TRBD1	.	TRBV12-3/TRBV12-4	TRBJ1-4	TGTGCCAGCAGCCCCGACAGGGATCGGGAAAAACTGTTTTTT	CASSPDRDREKLFF
.	few	TRBV6-2/TRBV6-3	TRBJ1-1	TGTGCCAGCAGTTACTCGAAGTCCGAAGCTTTCTTT	CASSYSKSEAFF
TRBD2	many	TRBV20-1	TRBJ2-3	TGCAGTGCTAGATCCAGCCGGACTAGCGGGAGTCCAGATACGCAGTATTTT	CSARSSRTSGSPDTQYF
.	few	TRBV5-1	TRBJ2-1	TGCGCCAGCAGCTTAACAGGGTCGTATGAGCAGTTCTTC	CASSLTGSYEQFF
.	once	TRBV20-1	TRBJ2-1	TGCAGTGCTAGAGATTCGGCTGGATCCTACAATGAGCAGTTCTTC	CSARDSAGSYNEQFF
.	.	TRBV7-9	TRBJ2-7	TGTGCCAGCAGCCCACGGACAGTCCCCTACGAGCAGTACTTC	CASSPRTVPYEQYF
.	.	TRBV18	TRBJ2-1	TGTGCCAGTAGGCGGGGCGGACAAACCCTTCTGAGCTCCTACAATGAGCAGTTCTTC	CASRRGGQTLLSSYNEQFF
.	few	TRBV4-1	TRBJ2-5	TGCGCCAGCAGCCAAGAAACAGGGATCGCAGAGACCCAGTACTTC	CASSQETGIAETQYF
.	.	TRBV7-9	TRBJ2-1	TGTGCCAGCAGCTCCGGTGGGAGGAAGTCCTACAATGAGCAGTTCTTC	CASSSGGRKSYNEQFF
TRBD1	few	TRBV24-1	TRBJ1-2	TGTGCCACCAGCGCCGGGACAGAATACGATGGCTACACCTTC	CATSAGTEYDGYTF
TRBD2	few	TRBV7-3	TRBJ2-1	TGTGCCAGCAGCTTAACAGCGGGGGTACACAATGAGCAGTTCTTC	CASSLTAGVHNEQFF
TRBD1	.	TRBV9	TRBJ2-5	TGTGCCAGCAGCGCGGGACAGATACAAGAGACCCAGTACTTC	CASSAGQIQETQYF
.	few	TRBV4-1	TRBJ2-3	TGCGCCAGCACCCTGGGCCCGGACGCAGATACGCAGTATTTT	CASTLGPDADTQYF
TRBD1	few	TRBV29-1	TRBJ2-5	TGCAGCGTAGCCTTTACGGGACAGGTTGAGACCCAGTACTTC	CSVAFTGQVETQYF
TRBD1	few	TRBV24-1	TRBJ2-1	TGTGCCACCAGTGATGTCCGACAGGGAATCGCCTACAATGAGCAGTTCTTC	CATSDVRQGIAYNEQFF
.	.	TRBV6-5	TRBJ2-1	TGTGCCAGCAGTTACTCGTGGGATGGCTCCTACAATGAGCAGTTCTTC	CASSYSWDGSYNEQFF
.	.	TRBV27	TRBJ2-6	TGTGCCAGCAGACAACAGGCCTCTGGGGCCAACGTCCTGACTTTC	CASRQQASGANVLTF
.	.	TRBV6-6	TRBJ1-1	TGTGCCAGCAGTTACCAAACGAGTAACACTGAAGCTTTCTTT	CASSYQTSNTEAFF
.	.	TRBV3-1	TRBJ2-7	TGTGCCAGCAGCCGGGGCAGGGGTGTCTCCTACGAGCAGTACTTC	CASSRGRGVSYEQYF
TRBD1	.	TRBV6-1	TRBJ2-2	TGTGCCAGCAGTCAATCCCTCGGGACAGGGCACACCGGGGAGCTGTTTTTT	CASSQSLGTGHTGELFF
TRBD2	.	TRBV4-1	TRBJ2-1	TGCGCCAGCAGCCGGTATAGCGGGAGGTTTGAGCAGTTCTTC	CASSRYSGRFEQFF
TRBD1	few	TRBV14	TRBJ2-3	TGTGCCAGCAGGGCGGGACAGGTAGCCTCAGATACGCAGTATTTT	CASRAGQVASDTQYF
.	many	TRBV7-2	TRBJ1-4	TGTGCCAGCAGCGGCCAGGGAGCGGCTAATGAAAAACTGTTTTTT	CASSGQGAANEKLFF
.	few	TRBV29-1	TRBJ2-5	TGCAGCGTTATTCGGTCAGGGAGCCTAGAGACCCAGTACTTC	CSVIRSGSLETQYF
.	few	TRBV5-1	TRBJ2-3	TGCGCCAGCAACAGGGACACAGATACGCAGTATTTT	CASNRDTDTQYF
.	few	TRBV11-2	TRBJ1-2	TGTGCCAGCAGCCCCGGCCCAGTTTACTATGGCTACACCTTC	CASSPGPVYYGYTF
.	.	TRBV6-5	TRBJ1-6	TGTGCCAGCAGGGCAGGATTAATTCAAGCCCTCCACTTT	CASRAGLIQALHF
.	few	TRBV11-2	TRBJ2-1	TGTGCCAGCAGCTCGCTACTCCCGGGCTACAATGAGCAGTTCTTC	CASSSLLPGYNEQFF
.	few	TRBV7-9	TRBJ1-1	TGTGCCAGCAGCTTAGTGGGGGGCTCGGCTTTCTTT	CASSLVGGSAFF
TRBD2	many	TRBV20-1	TRBJ2-7	TGCAGTGCTCGACTAGCGGCCTCCTACGAGCAGTACTTC	CSARLAASYEQYF
TRBD1	few	TRBV7-9	TRBJ2-2	TGTGCCAGCAGTAGACAGGGGACCACGAACACCGGGGAGCTGTTTTTT	CASSRQGTTNTGELFF
.	few	TRBV27	TRBJ2-7	TGTGCCAGCAGTCTGTGGGGCGGTGCCTACGAGCAGTACTTC	CASSLWGGAYEQYF
.	.	TRBV14	TRBJ2-7	TGTGCCAGCAGCCAAGTGGCAGGACGCCGGAGCGAGCAGTACTTC	CASSQVAGRRSEQYF
TRBD1	.	TRBV6-5	TRBJ1-1	TGTGCCAGCAGAAGGGACAGGGGGCTTGGTGAAGCTTTCTTT	CASRRDRGLGEAFF
TRBD2	.	TRBV14	TRBJ2-2	TGTGCCAGCAGACCTAGCGGGGGAACCGGGGAGCTGTTTTTT	CASRPSGGTGELFF
.	.	TRBV29-1	TRBJ2-1	TGCAGCGGGGTAATTGCGGAAGAGCAGTTCTTC	CSGVIAEEQFF
TRBD2	few	TRBV3-1	TRBJ2-3	TGTGCCAGCAGCCAAGATACGTACAGCGGGGGGATCACAGATACGCAGTATTTT	CASSQDTYSGGITDTQYF
.	few	TRBV6-2/TRBV6-3	TRBJ2-3	TGTGCCAGCAGTCCGACAGGATTTACGCAGTATTTT	CASSPTGFTQYF